This is a list of T cell receptor beta chains from one sample in a study of T cell changes during pregnancy in multiple sclerosis. Generated by immunoSEQ multiplex PCR, the TCRdb table keeps only in-frame clones and is missing some. The sample shows roughly 93,000 clones, 92% of them seen only once. Sequencing was performed on peripheral blood, taken after pregnancy. The receptors originated from a female donor in good health, enrolled as a control in a pregnancy study. The CDR3 runs from the conserved cysteine through the conserved F or W. Rows give clone size only sometimes, using once, few, many, or a class for an expanded clone.

V	size	J	length	CDR3
TRBV4-2	.	TRBJ1-6	16	CASSQLGVAANSPLHF
TRBV19	.	TRBJ2-3	14	CASSPTGRTDTQYF
TRBV29-1	.	TRBJ2-2	15	CSVRASGGKAGELFF
TRBV5-6	.	TRBJ2-7	14	CASSPLAKPYEQYF
TRBV5-5	.	TRBJ2-7	14	CASSALQVSYEQYF
TRBV7-9	once	TRBJ2-1	15	CASSKLAGGPGEQFF
TRBV2	.	TRBJ2-7	14	CASRFKGLIYEQYF
TRBV11-2	.	TRBJ2-7	14	CASSLDSLSYEQYF
TRBV28	few	TRBJ2-7	13	CASSPPPSYEQYF
TRBV7-9	.	TRBJ2-4	16	CASSLTGGAYKNIQYF
TRBV30	.	TRBJ2-1	12	CAWTRTSNEQFF
TRBV5-1	.	TRBJ1-2	13	CASSLGVHYGYTF
TRBV19	.	.	11	CASRGVYEQYF
TRBV2	few	TRBJ2-7	11	CASSEPSWQYF
TRBV6-5	.	TRBJ1-5	16	CASSYSSEGVDQPQHF
TRBV12-5	.	TRBJ2-3	12	CASQGGSDTQYF
TRBV5-6	.	TRBJ1-1	15	CASSSFSRTGIEAFF
TRBV6-1	.	TRBJ2-7	13	CASSEGGDYEQYF
TRBV7-2	.	TRBJ2-3	13	CASSLAEVDTQYF
TRBV6-1	.	TRBJ2-6	15	CASRANRAGANVLTF
TRBV27	.	TRBJ1-2	13	CASSLRTDYGYTF
TRBV27	.	TRBJ2-2	19	CASTRQGLAGGHYTGELFF
TRBV7-9	.	TRBJ2-2	16	CASSSRTGTNTGELFF
TRBV5-6	.	TRBJ2-2	16	CASSLGGDLNTGELFF
TRBV28	once	TRBJ2-5	13	CASRQGARETQYF
TRBV6-5	.	TRBJ2-1	14	CASSYSRTLAGRFF
TRBV9	.	TRBJ2-1	17	CASSAFTSGRSYNEQFF
TRBV9	.	TRBJ1-2	12	CASRQAPHGYTF
TRBV10-2	.	TRBJ2-7	15	CASSASSGIPYEQYF
TRBV6-1	once	TRBJ2-7	14	CASSWTSGDYEQYF
TRBV30	.	TRBJ1-2	12	CAWSVSPYGYTF
TRBV6-5	.	TRBJ2-1	16	CASSYSGLARYNEQFF
TRBV4-1	.	TRBJ2-5	15	CASSQVGTSRETQYF
TRBV29-1	.	TRBJ2-7	13	CSVKTSGNYEQYF
TRBV5-1	.	TRBJ2-7	15	CASSLGTGDSYEQYF
TRBV19	.	TRBJ2-7	13	CASAGLASYEQYF
TRBV5-4	.	TRBJ2-3	16	CASSLGGAFSTDTQYF
TRBV6-6	.	TRBJ2-3	16	CASSYFSGVGTDTQYF
TRBV7-9	.	TRBJ2-7	15	CASSLGAGAQYEQYF
TRBV19	few	TRBJ1-6	16	CASSIGPGASNSPLHF
TRBV6-6	.	TRBJ1-5	14	CASSSGQGGQPQHF
TRBV7-3	.	TRBJ2-1	13	CASSMRGGNEQFF
TRBV27	.	TRBJ1-2	14	CASTMAGGNYGYTF
TRBV6-1	.	TRBJ2-3	14	CASSEGGFTDTQYF
TRBV9	.	TRBJ2-1	16	CASSASTGTYYNEQFF
TRBV7-8	.	TRBJ1-1	15	CASSFRDSRSAEAFF
TRBV4-1	.	TRBJ2-7	15	CASRIRLAGDYEQYF
TRBV19	.	TRBJ2-4	15	CASDAGTSGSDIQYF
TRBV5-6	.	TRBJ1-5	14	CASSLNGQPQPQHF
TRBV28	.	TRBJ2-3	12	CASSLFRGTQYF
TRBV15	.	TRBJ2-5	16	CATSIGREGWQETQYF
TRBV18	.	TRBJ2-3	16	CASSPRELDLPDTQYF
TRBV6-6	.	TRBJ2-1	16	CASSYPGTSFDNEQFF
TRBV6-1	.	TRBJ2-5	14	CASSVKGQSVAQYF
TRBV7-8	.	TRBJ1-5	15	CASSLRQNSNQPQHF
TRBV27	.	TRBJ2-7	13	CASSSGSLYEQYF
TRBV6-5	.	TRBJ2-7	14	CASSPSGTLYEQYF
TRBV10-3	.	TRBJ1-4	13	CAISAGENEKLFF
TRBV7-9	.	TRBJ2-3	17	CASSLTRLAGASDTQYF
TRBV13	.	TRBJ1-4	13	CASSLGQGKGLFF